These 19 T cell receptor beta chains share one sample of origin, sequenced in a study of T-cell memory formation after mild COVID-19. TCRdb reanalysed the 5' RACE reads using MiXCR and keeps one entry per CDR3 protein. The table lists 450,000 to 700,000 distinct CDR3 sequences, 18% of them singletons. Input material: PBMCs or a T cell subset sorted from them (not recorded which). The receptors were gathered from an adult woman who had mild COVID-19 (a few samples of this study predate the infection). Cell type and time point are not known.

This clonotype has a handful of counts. The CDR3: CASSPGGAATDTQYF. The CDR3 nucleotides are TGCGCCAGCAGCCCGGGGGGGGCAGCCACAGATACGCAGTATTTT. The V and J genes are TRBV5-1 and TRBJ2-3; the match to TRBD2 covers 8 bases. The V and J ends lost 4 bases and 2 bases, in that order; junction bases with no gene match: 6. Germline-derived CDR1 and CDR2 are SGHRS and YFSETQ. The CDR3 is made up of 15 amino acids.

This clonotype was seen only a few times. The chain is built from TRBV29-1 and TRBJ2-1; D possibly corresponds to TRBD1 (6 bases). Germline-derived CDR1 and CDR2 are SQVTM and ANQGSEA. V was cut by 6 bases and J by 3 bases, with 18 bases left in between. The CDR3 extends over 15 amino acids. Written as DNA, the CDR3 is TGCAGCGTCGCCCAGGACAGCATGGACTACAATGAGCAGTTCTTC. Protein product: CSVAQDSMDYNEQFF.

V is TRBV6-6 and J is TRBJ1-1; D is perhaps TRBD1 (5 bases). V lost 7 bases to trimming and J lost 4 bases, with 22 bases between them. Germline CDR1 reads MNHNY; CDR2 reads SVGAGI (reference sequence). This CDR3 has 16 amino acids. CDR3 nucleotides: TGTGCCAGCATCCAGGGTATCCCTACGCGATCCACTGAAGCTTTCTTT. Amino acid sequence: CASIQGIPTRSTEAFF.

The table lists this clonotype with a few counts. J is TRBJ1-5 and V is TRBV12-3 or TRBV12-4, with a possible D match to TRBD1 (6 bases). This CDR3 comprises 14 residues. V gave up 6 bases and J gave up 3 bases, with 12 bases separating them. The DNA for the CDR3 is TGTGCCAGCAGACCCACAGGGAACAATCAGCCCCAGCATTTT. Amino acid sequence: CASRPTGNNQPQHF.

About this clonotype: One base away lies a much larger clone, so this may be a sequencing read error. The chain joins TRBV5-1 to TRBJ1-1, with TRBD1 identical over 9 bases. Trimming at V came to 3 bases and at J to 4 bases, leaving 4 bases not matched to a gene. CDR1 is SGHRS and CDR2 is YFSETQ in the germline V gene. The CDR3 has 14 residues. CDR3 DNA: TGCGCCAGCAGCTCCGGGACAGGGAGCACTGAAGCTTTCTTT. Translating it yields CASSSGTGSTEAFF. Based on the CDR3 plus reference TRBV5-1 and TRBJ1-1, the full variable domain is KAGVTQTPRYLIKTRGQQVTLSCSPISGHRSVSWYQQTPGQGLQFLFEYFSETQRNKGNFPGRFSGRQFSNSRSEMNVSTLELGDSALYLCASSSGTGSTEAFFGQGTRLTVV.

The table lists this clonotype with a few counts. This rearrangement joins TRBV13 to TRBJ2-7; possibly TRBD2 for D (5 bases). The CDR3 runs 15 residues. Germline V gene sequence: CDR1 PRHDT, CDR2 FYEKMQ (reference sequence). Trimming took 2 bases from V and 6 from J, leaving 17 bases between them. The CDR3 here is CASSLPGRAVGEQYF. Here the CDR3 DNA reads TGTGCCAGCAGCTTACCCGGGCGGGCTGTAGGCGAGCAGTACTTC.

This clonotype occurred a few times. The CDR3 DNA sequence: TGTGCCAGCAGTCGGATTAAACTAGCGGGGGATTGGGAGACCCAGTACTTC. This translates into CASSRIKLAGDWETQYF. This rearrangement joins TRBV6-5 to TRBJ2-5, with TRBD2 identical over 11 bases. Germline assignment: CDR1 MNHEY and CDR2 SVGAGI. The CDR3 has 17 residues. The V gene end was trimmed by 5 bases and the J gene end by 5 bases; junction bases not matched to a gene: 13.

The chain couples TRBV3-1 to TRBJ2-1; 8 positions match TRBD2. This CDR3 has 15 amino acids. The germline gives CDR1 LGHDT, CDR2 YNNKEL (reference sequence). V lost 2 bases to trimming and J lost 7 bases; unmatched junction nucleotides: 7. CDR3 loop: CASSQRGGAKNEQFF. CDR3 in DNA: TGTGCCAGCAGCCAACGGGGGGGCGCGAAAAATGAGCAGTTCTTC.

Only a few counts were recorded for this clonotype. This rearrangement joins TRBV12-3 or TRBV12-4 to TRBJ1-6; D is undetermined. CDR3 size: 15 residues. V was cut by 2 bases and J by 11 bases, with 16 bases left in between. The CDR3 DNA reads TGTGCCAGCAGTTTACAAACTACATCGGGAGCACCCCTCCACTTT. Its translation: CASSLQTTSGAPLHF.

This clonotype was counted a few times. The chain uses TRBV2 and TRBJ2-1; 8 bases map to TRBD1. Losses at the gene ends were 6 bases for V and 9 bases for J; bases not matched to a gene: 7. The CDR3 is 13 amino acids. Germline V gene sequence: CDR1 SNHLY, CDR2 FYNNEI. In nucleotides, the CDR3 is TGTGCCAGCAGGACAGGGGAGACGGGTGAGCAGTTCTTC. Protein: CASRTGETGEQFF.

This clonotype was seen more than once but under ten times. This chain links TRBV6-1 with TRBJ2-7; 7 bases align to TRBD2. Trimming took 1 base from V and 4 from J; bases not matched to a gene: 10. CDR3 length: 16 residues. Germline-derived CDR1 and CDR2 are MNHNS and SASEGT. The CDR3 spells CASSEGKGAGWYEQYF. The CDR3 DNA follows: TGTGCCAGCAGTGAAGGGAAGGGAGCGGGGTGGTACGAGCAGTACTTC.

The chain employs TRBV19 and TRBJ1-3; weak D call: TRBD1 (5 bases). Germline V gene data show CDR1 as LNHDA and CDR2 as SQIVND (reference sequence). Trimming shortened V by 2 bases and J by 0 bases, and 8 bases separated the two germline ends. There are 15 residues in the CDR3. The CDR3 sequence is CASSIPRVSGNTIYF. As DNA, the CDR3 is TGTGCCAGTAGTATACCCAGGGTCTCTGGAAACACCATATATTTT.

The CDR3 loop is CASRKGGSSYEQYF. CDR3 in DNA: TGTGCCAGCAGGAAAGGGGGAAGCTCCTACGAGCAGTACTTC. The chain uses TRBV12-3 or TRBV12-4 and TRBJ2-7; D is perhaps TRBD1 (6 bases). The CDR3 totals 14 residues. The V gene lost 6 bases and the J gene lost 0 bases, with 12 bases spanning the gap.

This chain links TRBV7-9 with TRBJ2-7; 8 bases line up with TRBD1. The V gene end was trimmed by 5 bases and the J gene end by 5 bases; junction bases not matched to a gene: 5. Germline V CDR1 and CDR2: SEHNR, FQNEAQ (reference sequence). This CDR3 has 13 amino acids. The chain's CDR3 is CASSQQGVNEQYF. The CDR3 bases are TGTGCCAGCAGCCAACAGGGGGTAAACGAGCAGTACTTC.

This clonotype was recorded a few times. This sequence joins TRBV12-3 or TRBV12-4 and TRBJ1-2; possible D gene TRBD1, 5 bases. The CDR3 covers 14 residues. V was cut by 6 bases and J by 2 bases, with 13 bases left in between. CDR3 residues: CASSLGLQNYGYTF. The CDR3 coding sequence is TGTGCCAGCAGCCTGGGACTTCAAAACTATGGCTACACCTTC.

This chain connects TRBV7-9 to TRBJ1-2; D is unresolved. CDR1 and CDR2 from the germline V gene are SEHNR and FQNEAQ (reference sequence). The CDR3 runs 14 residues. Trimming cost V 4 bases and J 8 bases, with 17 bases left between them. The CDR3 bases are TGTGCCAGCAGCTACGGGGTGAAGAGGGTGGGCTACACCTTC. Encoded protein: CASSYGVKRVGYTF.

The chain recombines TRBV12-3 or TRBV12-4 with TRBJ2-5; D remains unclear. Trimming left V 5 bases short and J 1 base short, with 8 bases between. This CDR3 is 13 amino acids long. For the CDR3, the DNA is TGTGCCAGCAGTCCGCCCCGCCAAGAGACCCAGTACTTC. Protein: CASSPPRQETQYF.

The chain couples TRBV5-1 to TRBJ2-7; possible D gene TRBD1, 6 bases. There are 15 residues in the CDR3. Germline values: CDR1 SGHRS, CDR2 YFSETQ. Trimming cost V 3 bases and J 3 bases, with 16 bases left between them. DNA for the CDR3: TGCGCCAGCAGCTCGGCCGGGGACAAGTACTACGAGCAGTACTTC. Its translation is CASSSAGDKYYEQYF.

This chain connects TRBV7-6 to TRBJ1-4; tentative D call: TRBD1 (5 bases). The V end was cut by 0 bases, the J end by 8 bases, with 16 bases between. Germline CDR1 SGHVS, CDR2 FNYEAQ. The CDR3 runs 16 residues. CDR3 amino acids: CASSLAMQGGREKLFF. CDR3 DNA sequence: TGTGCCAGCAGCTTAGCGATGCAGGGAGGGAGGGAAAAACTGTTTTTT.